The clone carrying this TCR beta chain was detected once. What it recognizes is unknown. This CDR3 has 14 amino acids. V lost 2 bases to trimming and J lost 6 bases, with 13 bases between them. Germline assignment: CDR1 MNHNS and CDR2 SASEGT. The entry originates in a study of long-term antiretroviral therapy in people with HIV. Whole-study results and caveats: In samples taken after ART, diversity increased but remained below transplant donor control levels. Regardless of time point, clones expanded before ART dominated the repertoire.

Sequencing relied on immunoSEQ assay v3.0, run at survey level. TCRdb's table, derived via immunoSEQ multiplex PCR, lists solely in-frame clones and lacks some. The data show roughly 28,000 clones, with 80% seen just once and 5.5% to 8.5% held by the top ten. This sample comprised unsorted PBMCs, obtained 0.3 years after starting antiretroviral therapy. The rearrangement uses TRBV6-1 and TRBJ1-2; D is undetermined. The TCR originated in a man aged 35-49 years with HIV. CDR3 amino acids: CASSEFAGEDGYTF. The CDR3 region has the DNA TGTGCCAGCAGTGAATTCGCAGGAGAAGATGGCTACACCTTC.